The 17 T cell receptor beta chains listed next were all sequenced from one sample in a study of T cell responses to AZD1222 COVID-19 vaccine. Profiled with immunoSEQ multiplex PCR; TCRdb holds only in-frame clones, not every one. The table has 180,000 or so clones, roughly nine tenths seen once. The specimen comprised peripheral blood, sampled 28 days after the second AZD1222 dose. The receptors were gathered from an adult who received the AZD1222 COVID-19 vaccine.

The rearrangement joins TRBV18 to TRBJ1-1; 7 bases match TRBD1. The CDR3 runs to 12 residues. Germline V lookup: CDR1 KGHSH, CDR2 LQKENI. The ends lost 3 bases at V and 8 bases at J; junction bases unmatched: 3. CDR3 protein: CASSPDRAEAFF. The CDR3, as DNA: TGTGCCAGCTCACCCGACAGGGCCGAAGCTTTCTTT.

The chain carries TRBV10-3 and TRBJ1-1; D gene ambiguous. Per germline, CDR1 ENHRY and CDR2 SYGVKD. This CDR3 is built from 12 residues. The V gene lost 2 bases and the J gene lost 8 bases, with 9 bases spanning the gap. CDR3 nucleotide sequence: TGTGCCATCAGTGAGGGATCGGGGGAAGCTTTCTTT. Amino acid sequence: CAISEGSGEAFF.

This chain uses TRBV7-3 with TRBJ2-7; 10 positions match TRBD1. CDR3 length: 13 amino acids. The J segment lost 7 bases and the V segment lost 5 bases, leaving 5 bases of the junction unmatched. Germline CDR1 and CDR2: SGHTA and FQGTGA. The CDR3 spells CASSPDRGTEQYF. The CDR3 bases are TGTGCCAGCAGCCCGGACAGGGGGACTGAGCAGTACTTC.

The gene calls are TRBV18 and TRBJ1-2; 8 bases line up with TRBD1. Per germline, CDR1 KGHSH and CDR2 LQKENI. This CDR3 comprises 14 residues. V trimming: 0 bases; J trimming: 8 bases; junction bases outside the gene matches: 5. Here the CDR3 DNA reads TGTGCCAGCTCACCACCGGTGACAGGGGCGGGCTACACCTTC. Translated, it gives CASSPPVTGAGYTF. The full variable domain, with the rest looked up from reference TRBV18 and TRBJ1-2, is NAGVMQNPRHLVRRRGQEARLRCSPMKGHSHVYWYRQLPEEGLKFMVYLQKENIIDESGMPKERFSAEFPKEGPSILRIQQVVRGDSAAYFCASSPPVTGAGYTFGSGTRLTVV.

The V and J genes are TRBV27 and TRBJ2-7; TRBD1 aligns across 11 bases. Unmatched junction bases numbered 9, after V lost 0 bases and J lost 5 bases. CDR1 is MNHEY and CDR2 is SMNVEV in the germline V gene (reference sequence). The CDR3 contains 17 residues. The CDR3 DNA sequence: TGTGCCAGCAGTTTATCGATACGGGACAGGGGGTTCGACGAGCAGTACTTC. Translation gives CASSLSIRDRGFDEQYF.

The chain couples TRBV16 to TRBJ2-1, with TRBD2 identical over 8 bases. The trim removed 0 bases at V and 3 bases at J, leaving 1 base unmatched. Germline assignment: CDR1 KGHSY and CDR2 FQNENV. The CDR3 totals 15 residues. The chain's CDR3 is CASSQSSGSYNEQFF. Here the CDR3 DNA reads TGTGCCAGCAGCCAATCGAGCGGGAGCTACAATGAGCAGTTCTTC.

V is TRBV29-1 and J is TRBJ1-2; D is possibly TRBD1 (5 bases). The CDR3 extends over 14 amino acids. The V and J ends lost 0 bases and 3 bases respectively, with 11 bases between them. Per the germline V gene, CDR1 is SQVTM and CDR2 is ANQGSEA. The CDR3: CSVEDRAGHYGYTF. In nucleotides, the CDR3 is TGCAGCGTTGAAGATCGTGCAGGGCACTATGGCTACACCTTC. The full variable domain, in which reference TRBV29-1 and TRBJ1-2 provide the parts outside the CDR3, is SAVISQKPSRDICQRGTSLTIQCQVDSQVTMMFWYRQQPGQSLTLIATANQGSEATYESGFVIDKFPISRPNLTFSTLTVSNMSPEDSSIYLCSVEDRAGHYGYTFGSGTRLTVV.

This clone was seen only a few times. This chain connects TRBV14 to TRBJ2-1; D is possibly TRBD1 or TRBD2 (5 bases each). CDR1 and CDR2 (germline): SGHDN, FVKESK. Trimming pared 1 base from V and 4 bases from J, leaving 5 bases between. The CDR3 consists of 13 residues. CDR3 sequence reads: CASSQGGYNEQFF. In nucleotides, the CDR3 is TGTGCCAGCAGCCAAGGGGGGTACAATGAGCAGTTCTTC.

The chain links TRBV6-6 to TRBJ1-5, with 11 bases lining up with TRBD1. This CDR3 is built from 16 residues. Losses at the gene ends were 5 bases for V and 3 bases for J; bases not matched to a gene: 6. Germline V CDR1 and CDR2: MNHNY, SVGAGI (reference sequence). CDR3 DNA sequence: TGTGCCAGCAGTCGAATGGGACAGGGGGACAATCAGCCCCAGCATTTT. Encoded protein: CASSRMGQGDNQPQHF.

The chain couples TRBV12-3 or TRBV12-4 to TRBJ1-2; D is unresolved. The CDR3 has 11 amino acids. Trimming stripped 6 bases from V and 4 bases from J, with 6 bases between. CDR3 bases: TGTGCCAGCAGGACCATCTATGGCTACACCTTC. The encoded protein is CASRTIYGYTF.

This clone was recorded once. This rearrangement joins TRBV6-2 or TRBV6-3 to TRBJ2-1, with D maybe TRBD1 (5 bases). The CDR3 is made up of 15 amino acids. V was cut by 4 bases and J by 2 bases, with 12 bases left in between. Germline lookup yields CDR1 MNHEY and CDR2 SVGEGT. CDR3 amino acids: CASSSPGRAYNEQFF. As DNA, the CDR3 is TGTGCCAGCAGTTCCCCAGGCAGGGCCTACAATGAGCAGTTCTTC.

The chain couples TRBV15 to TRBJ2-1, with unresolved D. Deletions cut 3 bases from V and 4 bases from J, with 10 bases between. This CDR3 has 14 residues. Germline CDR1 and CDR2: LNHNV and YYDKDF (reference sequence). The CDR3 region has the DNA TGTGCCACCAGCAGGCCGAAACCTTACAATGAGCAGTTCTTC. As protein: CATSRPKPYNEQFF.

This chain uses TRBV5-8 with TRBJ1-1; the match to TRBD1 covers 7 bases. The CDR3 covers 14 residues. The J segment lost 1 base and the V segment lost 4 bases, leaving 4 bases of the junction unmatched. Germline V gene sequence: CDR1 SGHTS, CDR2 YDEGEE. CDR3 sequence: CASSRDRANTEAFF. CDR3 in DNA: TGTGCCAGCAGCCGCGACAGGGCGAACACTGAAGCTTTCTTT.

V and J are TRBV30 and TRBJ1-2, with a weak D call TRBD1 (5 bases). CDR1 and CDR2 from the germline V gene are GTSNPN and SVGIG (reference sequence). Trimming stripped 3 bases from V and 8 bases from J, with 13 bases between. This CDR3 region has 12 residues. The CDR3 loop is CAWSFVTDGYTF. The CDR3 DNA reads TGTGCCTGGAGCTTCGTGACAGACGGCTACACCTTC.

This chain joins TRBV27 and TRBJ1-1; D gene ambiguous. CDR1 is MNHEY and CDR2 is SMNVEV in the germline V gene (reference sequence). V gave up 3 bases and J gave up 4 bases, with 12 bases separating them. This CDR3 is built from 14 residues. CDR3 sequence: CASSFSGLATEAFF. In nucleotides, the CDR3 is TGTGCCAGCAGTTTCTCTGGTTTGGCCACTGAAGCTTTCTTT.

The CDR3 loop is CASSLHTEAFF. The CDR3 DNA follows: TGTGCCAGCAGTTTACACACTGAAGCTTTCTTT. This chain connects TRBV6-5 to TRBJ1-1, with no clear D. The germline V and J ends were trimmed by 4 bases and 3 bases, with 3 bases remaining between them. This CDR3 comprises 11 residues. In germline, CDR1 is MNHEY, CDR2 SVGAGI.

CDR3 protein: CASSLQGRHTEAFF. The CDR3 DNA is TGTGCCAGTAGTCTACAGGGAAGACACACTGAAGCTTTCTTT. The chain has TRBV19 and TRBJ1-1, with TRBD1 as a possible D gene (6 bases). V lost 5 bases, J lost 3 bases, and 13 bases lay in between. Germline loops: CDR1 LNHDA, CDR2 SQIVND (reference sequence). The CDR3 has 14 amino acids.